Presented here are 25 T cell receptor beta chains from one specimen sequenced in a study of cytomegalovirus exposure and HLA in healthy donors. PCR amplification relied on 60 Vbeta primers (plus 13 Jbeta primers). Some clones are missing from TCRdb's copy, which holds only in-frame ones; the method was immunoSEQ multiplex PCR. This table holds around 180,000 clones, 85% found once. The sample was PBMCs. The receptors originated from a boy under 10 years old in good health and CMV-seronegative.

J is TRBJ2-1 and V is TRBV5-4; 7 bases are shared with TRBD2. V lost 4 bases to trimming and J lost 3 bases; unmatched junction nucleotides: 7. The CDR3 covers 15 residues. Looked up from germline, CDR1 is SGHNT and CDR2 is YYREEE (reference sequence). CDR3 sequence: CASSPGLDGYNEQFF. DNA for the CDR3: TGTGCCAGCAGCCCCGGACTAGATGGCTACAATGAGCAGTTCTTC. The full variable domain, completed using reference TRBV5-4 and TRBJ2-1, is ETGVTQSPTHLIKTRGQQVTLRCSSQSGHNTVSWYQQALGQGPQFIFQYYREEENGRGNFPPRFSGLQFPNYSSELNVNALELDDSALYLCASSPGLDGYNEQFFGPGTRLTVL.

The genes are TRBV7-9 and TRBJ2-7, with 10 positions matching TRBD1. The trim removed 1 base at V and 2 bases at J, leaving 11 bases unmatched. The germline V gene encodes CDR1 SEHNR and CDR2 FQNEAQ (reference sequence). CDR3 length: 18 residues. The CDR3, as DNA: TGTGCCAGCAGCTTAGTAAGTCGTAGAGACAGGGGGCCCTACGAGCAGTACTTC. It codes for CASSLVSRRDRGPYEQYF.

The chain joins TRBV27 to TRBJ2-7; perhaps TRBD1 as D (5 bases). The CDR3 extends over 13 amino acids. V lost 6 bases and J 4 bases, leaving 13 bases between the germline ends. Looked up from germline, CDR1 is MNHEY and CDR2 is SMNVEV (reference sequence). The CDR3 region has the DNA TGTGCCAGCAGCCCGACAGACCGTTACGAGCAGTACTTC. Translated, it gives CASSPTDRYEQYF.

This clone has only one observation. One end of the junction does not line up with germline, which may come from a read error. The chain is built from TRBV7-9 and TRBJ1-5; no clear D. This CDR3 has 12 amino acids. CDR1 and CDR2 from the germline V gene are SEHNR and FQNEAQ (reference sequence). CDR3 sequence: CSSSLRDQPQHF. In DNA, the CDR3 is TGTTCCAGCAGCTTACGGGATCAGCCCCAGCATTTT.

DNA of the CDR3: TGTGCCACCTCAACTAGCGGGTCTTACAATGAGCAGTTCTTC. Translation gives CATSTSGSYNEQFF. The chain recombines TRBV13 with TRBJ2-1; 9 bases are shared with TRBD2. The CDR3 is 14 residues long. After removal of 10 bases from V and 4 bases from J, the junction contained 8 bases not matched to a gene. CDR1 is PRHDT and CDR2 is FYEKMQ in the germline V gene (reference sequence).

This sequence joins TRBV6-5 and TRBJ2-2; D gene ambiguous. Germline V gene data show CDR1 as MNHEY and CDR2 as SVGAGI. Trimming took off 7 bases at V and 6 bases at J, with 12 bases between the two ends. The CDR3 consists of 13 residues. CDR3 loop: CASTPSVAGELFF. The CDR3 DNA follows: TGTGCCAGCACCCCTTCGGTTGCCGGGGAGCTGTTTTTT.

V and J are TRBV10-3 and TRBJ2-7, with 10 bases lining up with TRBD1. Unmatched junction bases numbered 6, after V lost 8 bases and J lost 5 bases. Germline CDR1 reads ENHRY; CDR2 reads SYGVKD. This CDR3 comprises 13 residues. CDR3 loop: CAIRGTGDHEQYF. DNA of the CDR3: TGTGCCATCCGGGGGACAGGGGACCACGAGCAGTACTTC.

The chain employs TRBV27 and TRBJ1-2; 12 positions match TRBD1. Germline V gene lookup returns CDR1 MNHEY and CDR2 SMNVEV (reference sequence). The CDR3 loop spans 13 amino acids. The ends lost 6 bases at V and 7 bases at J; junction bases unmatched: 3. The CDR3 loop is CASSGTGGCGYTF. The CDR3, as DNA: TGTGCCAGCAGCGGGACAGGGGGCTGTGGCTACACCTTC.

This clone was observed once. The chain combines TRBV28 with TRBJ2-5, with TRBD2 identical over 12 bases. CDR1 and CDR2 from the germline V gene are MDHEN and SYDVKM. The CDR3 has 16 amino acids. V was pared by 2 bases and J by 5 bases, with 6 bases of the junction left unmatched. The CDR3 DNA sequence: TGTGCCAGCAGTTTAGGGCTAGCGGGAGGGAGGGAGACCCAGTACTTC. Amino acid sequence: CASSLGLAGGRETQYF.

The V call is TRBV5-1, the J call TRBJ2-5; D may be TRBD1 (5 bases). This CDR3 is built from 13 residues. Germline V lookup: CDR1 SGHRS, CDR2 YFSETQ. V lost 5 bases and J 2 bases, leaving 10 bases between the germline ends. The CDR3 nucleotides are TGCGCCAGCAGTCGCAGGGAACAAGAGACCCAGTACTTC. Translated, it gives CASSRREQETQYF.

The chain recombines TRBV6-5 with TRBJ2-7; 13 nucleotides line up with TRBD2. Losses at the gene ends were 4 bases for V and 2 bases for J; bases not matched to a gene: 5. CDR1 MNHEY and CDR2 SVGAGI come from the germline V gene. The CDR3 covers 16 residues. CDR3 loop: CASSLGLAGAPYEQYV. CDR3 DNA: TGTGCCAGCAGTTTAGGACTAGCGGGGGCTCCCTACGAGCAGTACGTC.

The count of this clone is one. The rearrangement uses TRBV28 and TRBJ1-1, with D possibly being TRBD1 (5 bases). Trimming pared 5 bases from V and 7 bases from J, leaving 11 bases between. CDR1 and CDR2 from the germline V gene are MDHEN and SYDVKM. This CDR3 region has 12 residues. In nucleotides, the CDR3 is TGTGCCAGCAGTCCAAACAGGATTGAAGCTTTCTTT. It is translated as CASSPNRIEAFF.

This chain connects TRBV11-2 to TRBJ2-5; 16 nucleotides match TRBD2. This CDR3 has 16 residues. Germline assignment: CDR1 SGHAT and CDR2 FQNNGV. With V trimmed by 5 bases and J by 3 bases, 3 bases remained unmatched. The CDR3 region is CASSEGLAGGKETQYF. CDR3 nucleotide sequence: TGTGCCAGCAGCGAGGGACTAGCGGGGGGGAAAGAGACCCAGTACTTC.

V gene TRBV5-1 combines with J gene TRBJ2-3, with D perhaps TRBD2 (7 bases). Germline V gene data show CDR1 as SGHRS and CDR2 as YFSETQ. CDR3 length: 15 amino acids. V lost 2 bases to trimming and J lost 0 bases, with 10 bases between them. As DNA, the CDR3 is TGCGCCAGCAGCTTAGGGGGGGGAAGCACAGATACGCAGTATTTT. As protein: CASSLGGGSTDTQYF.

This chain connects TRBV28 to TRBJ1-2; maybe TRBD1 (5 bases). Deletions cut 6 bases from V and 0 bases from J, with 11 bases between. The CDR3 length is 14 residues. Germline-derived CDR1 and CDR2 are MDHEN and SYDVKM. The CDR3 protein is CASRTVRANYGYTF. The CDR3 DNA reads TGTGCCAGCAGGACAGTTCGAGCTAACTATGGCTACACCTTC.

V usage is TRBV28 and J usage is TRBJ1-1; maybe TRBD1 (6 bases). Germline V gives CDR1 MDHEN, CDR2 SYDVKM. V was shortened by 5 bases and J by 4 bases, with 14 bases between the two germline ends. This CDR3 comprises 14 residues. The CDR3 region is CASSPLDSSTEAFF. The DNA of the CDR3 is TGTGCCAGCAGTCCCTTGGACAGTAGCACTGAAGCTTTCTTT.

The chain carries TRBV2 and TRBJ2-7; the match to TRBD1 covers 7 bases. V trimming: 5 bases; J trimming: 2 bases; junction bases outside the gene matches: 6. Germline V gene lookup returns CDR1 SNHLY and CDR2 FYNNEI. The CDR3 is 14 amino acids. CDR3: CASSMVTGTYEQYV. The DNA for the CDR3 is TGTGCCAGCAGTATGGTGACAGGGACCTACGAGCAGTACGTC.

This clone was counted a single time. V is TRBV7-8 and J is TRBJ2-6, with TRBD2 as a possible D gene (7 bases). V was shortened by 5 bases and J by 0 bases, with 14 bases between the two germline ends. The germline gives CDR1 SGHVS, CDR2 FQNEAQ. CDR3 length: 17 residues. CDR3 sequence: CASSGGRGFSGANVLTF. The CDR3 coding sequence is TGTGCCAGCAGCGGGGGGAGGGGGTTCTCTGGGGCCAACGTCCTGACTTTC.

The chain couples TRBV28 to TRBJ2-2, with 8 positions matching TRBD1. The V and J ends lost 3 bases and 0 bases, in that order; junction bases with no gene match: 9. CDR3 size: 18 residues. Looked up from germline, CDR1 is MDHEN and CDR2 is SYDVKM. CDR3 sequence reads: CASSLRTGYFANTGELFF. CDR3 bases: TGTGCCAGCAGTTTGCGGACAGGGTACTTCGCGAACACCGGGGAGCTGTTTTTT.

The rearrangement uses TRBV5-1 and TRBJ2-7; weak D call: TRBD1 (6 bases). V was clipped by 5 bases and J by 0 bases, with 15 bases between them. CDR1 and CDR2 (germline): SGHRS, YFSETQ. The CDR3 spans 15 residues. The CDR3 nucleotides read TGCGCCAGCAGGGTCGACAGGTGGGCCTCCTACGAGCAGTACTTC. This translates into CASRVDRWASYEQYF.

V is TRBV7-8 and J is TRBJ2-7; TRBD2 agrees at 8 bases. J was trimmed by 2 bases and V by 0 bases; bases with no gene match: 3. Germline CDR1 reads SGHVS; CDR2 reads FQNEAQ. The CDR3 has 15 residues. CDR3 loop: CASSLASGDTYEQYV. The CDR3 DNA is TGTGCCAGCAGCTTAGCTAGCGGGGACACCTACGAGCAGTACGTC.

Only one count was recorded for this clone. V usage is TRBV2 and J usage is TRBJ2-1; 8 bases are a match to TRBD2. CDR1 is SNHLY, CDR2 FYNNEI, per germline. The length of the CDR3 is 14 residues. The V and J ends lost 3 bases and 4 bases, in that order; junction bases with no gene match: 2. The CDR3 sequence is CASSDKRGYNEQFF. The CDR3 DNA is TGTGCCAGCAGTGATAAGCGGGGGTACAATGAGCAGTTCTTC.

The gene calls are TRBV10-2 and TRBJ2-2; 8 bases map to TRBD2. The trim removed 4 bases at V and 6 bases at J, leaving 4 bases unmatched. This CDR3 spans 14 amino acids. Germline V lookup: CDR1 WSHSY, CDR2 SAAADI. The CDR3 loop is CASSVEREPGELFF. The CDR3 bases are TGCGCCAGCAGTGTCGAGCGGGAGCCCGGGGAGCTGTTTTTT.

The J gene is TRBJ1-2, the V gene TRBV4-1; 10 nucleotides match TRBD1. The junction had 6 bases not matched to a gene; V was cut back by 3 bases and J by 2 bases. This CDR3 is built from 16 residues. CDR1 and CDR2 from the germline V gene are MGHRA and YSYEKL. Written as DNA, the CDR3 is TGCGCCAGCAGCCAGGAACCGACAGGGGGCAACTATGGCTACACCTTC. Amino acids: CASSQEPTGGNYGYTF.

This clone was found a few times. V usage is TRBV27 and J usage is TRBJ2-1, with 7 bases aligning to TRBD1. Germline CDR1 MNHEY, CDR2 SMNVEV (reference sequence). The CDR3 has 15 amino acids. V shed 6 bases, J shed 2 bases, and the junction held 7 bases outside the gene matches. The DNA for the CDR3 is TGTGCCAGCAGGGGGAGAGGGACAGCCTACAATGAGCAGTTCTTC. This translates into CASRGRGTAYNEQFF.